The 7 T cell receptor beta chains given below trace back to one sample, sequenced in a study of blood T cells in healthy people across ages. Using a J-beta primer mix together with a sample-barcoded 5' primer, a second PCR was run for roughly 6 to 12 cycles. TCRdb analysed the 5' RACE reads with MiXCR anew, one entry per CDR3 protein. The data contain about 640,000 distinct CDR3 sequences, around 38% of them singletons. Sequencing was carried out using blood. These receptors came from a man at least 80 years old in good health.

CDR3 bases: TGCGCCAGCAGTGACACAGGGGGCTTGGAGACCCAGTACTTC. Its protein is CASSDTGGLETQYF. V and J are TRBV10-2 and TRBJ2-5, with 9 bases that match TRBD1. This CDR3 has 14 residues. Germline V gene data show CDR1 as WSHSY and CDR2 as SAAADI. V lost 3 bases and J lost 5; bases outside the gene matches: 4.

Points on this clonotype: A much larger clone differs by one base, so this may be a read error. The rearrangement uses TRBV4-3 and TRBJ2-5, with TRBD2 matching 11 bases. The V and J ends lost 3 bases and 11 bases, in that order; junction bases with no gene match: 8. CDR1 and CDR2 from the germline V gene are LGHNA and YSLEER. This CDR3 has 14 residues. In nucleotides, the CDR3 is TGCGCCAGCAGCCAGGATCTAGCGGGAGGTCAGCAGTACTTC. It codes for CASSQDLAGGQQYF.

This clonotype appeared a few times. The chain uses TRBV6-2 or TRBV6-3 and TRBJ2-2; TRBD1 matches 9 bases. CDR3 length equals 18 residues. The germline CDR1 and CDR2 sequences are MNHEY and SVGEGT. With 2 bases clipped from V and 5 bases from J, the junction kept 12 bases outside the gene matches. CDR3 sequence: CASSYATGTGMNTGELFF. The CDR3 DNA sequence: TGTGCCAGCAGTTACGCCACCGGGACAGGGATGAATACCGGGGAGCTGTTTTTT.

The rearrangement joins TRBV29-1 to TRBJ1-1, with a possible D match to TRBD1 (5 bases). This CDR3 region has 12 residues. V lost 4 bases and J 1 base, leaving 7 bases between the germline ends. Germline loops: CDR1 SQVTM, CDR2 ANQGSEA. CDR3: CSVARANTEAFF. The CDR3 nucleotides read TGCAGCGTTGCCAGGGCGAACACTGAAGCTTTCTTT. The full variable domain, in which reference TRBV29-1 and TRBJ1-1 provide the parts outside the CDR3, is SAVISQKPSRDICQRGTSLTIQCQVDSQVTMMFWYRQQPGQSLTLIATANQGSEATYESGFVIDKFPISRPNLTFSTLTVSNMSPEDSSIYLCSVARANTEAFFGQGTRLTVV.

This clonotype was recorded a few times. The chain has TRBV29-1 and TRBJ1-2; D possibly corresponds to TRBD1 (5 bases). CDR1 and CDR2 from the germline V gene are SQVTM and ANQGSEA. This CDR3 has 12 amino acids. V lost 3 bases, J lost 4 bases, and 9 bases lay in between. The CDR3 here is CSVDTGPYGYTF. Written as DNA, the CDR3 is TGCAGCGTTGACACAGGTCCCTATGGCTACACCTTC.

This sequence joins TRBV7-8 and TRBJ1-1, with 7 positions matching TRBD1. Germline V gene sequence: CDR1 SGHVS, CDR2 FQNEAQ. This CDR3 is 21 amino acids long. Trimming took 6 bases from V and 3 from J; bases not matched to a gene: 28. In nucleotides, the CDR3 is TGTGCCAGCAGTCTAGACCGGGACAGACCTTACGGGGCAGGGTCATACACTGAAGCTTTCTTT. Translated: CASSLDRDRPYGAGSYTEAFF.

The V and J genes are TRBV5-1 and TRBJ2-3; 12 bases fit TRBD2. CDR1 is SGHRS, CDR2 YFSETQ, per germline. V gave up 4 bases and J gave up 0 bases; unmatched junction bases: 9. The CDR3 spans 18 residues. CDR3 in DNA: TGCGCCAGCAGCCCAGGACTAGCGGGGCCCTTTAGCACAGATACGCAGTATTTT. It encodes CASSPGLAGPFSTDTQYF.